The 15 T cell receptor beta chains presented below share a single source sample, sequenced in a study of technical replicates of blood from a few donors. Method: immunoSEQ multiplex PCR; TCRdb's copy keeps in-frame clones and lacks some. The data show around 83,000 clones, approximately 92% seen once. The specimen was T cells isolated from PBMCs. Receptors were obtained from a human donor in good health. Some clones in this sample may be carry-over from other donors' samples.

The CDR3 DNA reads TGTGCCAGCAAAAGGGAGGCCTACGAGCAGTACTTC. Its translation is CASKREAYEQYF. This rearrangement joins TRBV25-1 to TRBJ2-7; D perhaps matches TRBD2 (6 bases). Germline CDR1 and CDR2: MGHDK and SYGVNS. This CDR3 is built from 12 residues. Trimming stripped 7 bases from V and 2 bases from J, with 9 bases between.

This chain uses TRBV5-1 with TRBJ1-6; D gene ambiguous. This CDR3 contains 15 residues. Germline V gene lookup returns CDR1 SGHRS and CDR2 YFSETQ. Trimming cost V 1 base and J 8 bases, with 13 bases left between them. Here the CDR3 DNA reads TGCGCCAGCAGCTTGCGGGGTTCCCTGGATTCACCCCTCCACTTT. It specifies CASSLRGSLDSPLHF.

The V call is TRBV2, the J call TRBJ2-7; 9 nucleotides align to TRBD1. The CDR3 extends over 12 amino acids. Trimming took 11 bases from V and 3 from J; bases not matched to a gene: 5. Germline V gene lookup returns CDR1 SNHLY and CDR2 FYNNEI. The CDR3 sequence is CAGTGIFYEQYF. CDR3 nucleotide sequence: TGTGCCGGGACAGGGATTTTCTACGAGCAGTACTTC. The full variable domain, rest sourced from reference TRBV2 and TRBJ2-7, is EPEVTQTPSHQVTQMGQEVILRCVPISNHLYFYWYRQILGQKVEFLVSFYNNEISEKSEIFDDQFSVERPDGSNFTLKIRSTKLEDSAMYFCAGTGIFYEQYFGPGTRLTVT.

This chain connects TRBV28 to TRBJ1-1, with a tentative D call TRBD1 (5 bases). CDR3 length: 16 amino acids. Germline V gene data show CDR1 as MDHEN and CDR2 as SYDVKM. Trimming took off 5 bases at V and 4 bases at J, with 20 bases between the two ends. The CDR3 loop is CASSKTGVYTITEAFF. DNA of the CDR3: TGTGCCAGCAGTAAAACAGGAGTTTATACGATCACTGAAGCTTTCTTT.

Written as DNA, the CDR3 is TGCGCCACCCTAATACAGGGCGCCCAGTTCTTC. This translates into CATLIQGAQFF. The chain has TRBV10-1 and TRBJ2-1, with a tentative D call TRBD1 (6 bases). V was clipped by 10 bases and J by 13 bases, with 17 bases between them. Germline V gene lookup returns CDR1 WNHNN and CDR2 SYGVQD (reference sequence). The length of the CDR3 is 11 residues.

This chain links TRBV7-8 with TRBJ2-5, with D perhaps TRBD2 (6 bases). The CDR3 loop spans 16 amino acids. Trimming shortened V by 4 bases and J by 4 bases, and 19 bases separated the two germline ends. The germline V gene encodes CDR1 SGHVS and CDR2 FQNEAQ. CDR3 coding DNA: TGTGCCAGCAGCTGGCATCGGTTGATGCGGGGAGAGACCCAGTACTTC. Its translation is CASSWHRLMRGETQYF.

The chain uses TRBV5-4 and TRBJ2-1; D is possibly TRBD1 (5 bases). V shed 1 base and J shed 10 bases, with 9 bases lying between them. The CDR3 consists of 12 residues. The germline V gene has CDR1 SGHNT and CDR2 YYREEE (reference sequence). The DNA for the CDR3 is TGTGCCAGCAGCTTGCAGGGATTCGAGCAGTTCTTC. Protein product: CASSLQGFEQFF.

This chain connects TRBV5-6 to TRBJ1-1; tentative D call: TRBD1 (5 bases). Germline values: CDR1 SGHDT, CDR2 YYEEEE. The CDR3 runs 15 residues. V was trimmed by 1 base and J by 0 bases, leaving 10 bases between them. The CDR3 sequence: CASSLFGGMNTEAFF. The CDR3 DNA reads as TGTGCCAGCAGCTTGTTCGGGGGAATGAACACTGAAGCTTTCTTT.

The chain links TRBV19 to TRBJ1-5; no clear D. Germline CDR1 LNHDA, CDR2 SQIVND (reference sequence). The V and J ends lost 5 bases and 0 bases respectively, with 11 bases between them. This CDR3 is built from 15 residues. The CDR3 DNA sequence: TGTGCCAGTAGTTCCACGGTGTATAGCAATCAGCCCCAGCATTTT. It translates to CASSSTVYSNQPQHF.

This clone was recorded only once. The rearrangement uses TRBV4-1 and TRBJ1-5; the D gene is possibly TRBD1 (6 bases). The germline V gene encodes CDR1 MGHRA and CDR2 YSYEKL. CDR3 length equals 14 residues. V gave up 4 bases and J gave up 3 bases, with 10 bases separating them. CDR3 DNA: TGCGCCAGCAGCCTAACAGGGAACAATCAGCCCCAGCATTTT. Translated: CASSLTGNNQPQHF.

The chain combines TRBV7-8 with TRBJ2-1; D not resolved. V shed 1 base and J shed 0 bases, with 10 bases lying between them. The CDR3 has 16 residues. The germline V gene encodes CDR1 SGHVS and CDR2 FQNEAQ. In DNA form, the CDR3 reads TGTGCCAGCAGCTTAGGCATACCTAGCTCCTACAATGAGCAGTTCTTC. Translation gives CASSLGIPSSYNEQFF.

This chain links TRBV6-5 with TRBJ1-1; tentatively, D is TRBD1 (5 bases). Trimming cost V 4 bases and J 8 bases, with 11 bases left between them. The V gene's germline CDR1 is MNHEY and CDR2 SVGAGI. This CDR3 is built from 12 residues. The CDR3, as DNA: TGTGCCAGCAGTTGGGGGGGACGGGAAGCTTTCTTT. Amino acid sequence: CASSWGGREAFF.

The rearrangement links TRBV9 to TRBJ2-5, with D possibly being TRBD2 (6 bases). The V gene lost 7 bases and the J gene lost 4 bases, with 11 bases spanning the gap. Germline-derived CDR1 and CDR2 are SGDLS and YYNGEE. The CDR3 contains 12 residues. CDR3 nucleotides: TGTGCCAGCTCCGGGGGTTTAGAGACCCAGTACTTC. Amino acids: CASSGGLETQYF.

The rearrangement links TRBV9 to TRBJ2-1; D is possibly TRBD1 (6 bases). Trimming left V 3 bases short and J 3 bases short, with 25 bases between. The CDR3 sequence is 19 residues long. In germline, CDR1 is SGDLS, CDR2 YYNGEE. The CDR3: CASSAEFEGFRDNYNEQFF. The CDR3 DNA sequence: TGTGCCAGCAGCGCCGAATTTGAGGGTTTCCGGGACAACTACAATGAGCAGTTCTTC.

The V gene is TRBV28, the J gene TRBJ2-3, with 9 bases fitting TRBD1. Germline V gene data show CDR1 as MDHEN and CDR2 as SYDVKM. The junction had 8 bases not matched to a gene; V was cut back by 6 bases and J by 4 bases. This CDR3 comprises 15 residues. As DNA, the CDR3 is TGTGCCAGCAGGGTTCCGGGACAGGGCCCAGATACGCAGTATTTT. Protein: CASRVPGQGPDTQYF.